Listed here is a single T cell receptor beta chain. The sample belongs to a study of blood T cell repertoires in COVID-19. This CDR3 is built from 12 residues. V lost 8 bases and J lost 8, with 12 bases in between. Germline lookup yields CDR1 MDHEN and CDR2 SYDVKM. Clones were read by immunoSEQ multiplex PCR, and TCRdb kept only the in-frame ones, dropping some. The table records about 670,000 clones, over 80% of them present only once. The specimen was peripheral blood. The clonotype originates from a woman in her late teens or twenties with acute or convalescent COVID-19. This rearrangement joins TRBV28 to TRBJ1-4, with a tentative D call TRBD1 (6 bases). Written as DNA, the CDR3 is TGTGCCAGCCGGACAGCAGGGGAAAAACTGTTTTTT. Its translation: CASRTAGEKLFF.